The 24 T cell receptor beta chains below were found in one sample sequenced in a study of PD-1 blockade in classical Hodgkin lymphoma (dated by TCRdb to about 2020). Libraries were prepared through the immunoSEQ multiplex PCR assay. TCRdb took this table from immuneACCESS and kept in-frame rearrangements with V and J called. Such tables lack part of the clones; where checked against another copy, unresolved V genes explain under half of the gap, and the rest is unexplained. The sample table lists roughly 150,000 clones, approximately 81% of them with a count of one. The ten largest clones capture 7% to 9.5% of the sample. The time point label, as the study defines it: cycle 2 day 1 (C2D1) of nivolumab. Every trial patient had relapsed following autologous stem cell transplantation, and prior brentuximab vedotin exposure was what differed among cohorts A, B and C. Source: peripheral blood mononuclear cells (PBMCs), taken before the second cycle of nivolumab. The receptors stem from a human donor with classical Hodgkin lymphoma.

The chain recombines TRBV6-6 with TRBJ1-5, with D uncertain. Germline V gene lookup returns CDR1 MNHNY and CDR2 SVGAGI (reference sequence). Trimming cost V 3 bases and J 2 bases, with 14 bases left between them. CDR3 length: 16 amino acids. The DNA for the CDR3 is TGTGCCAGCAGTTATGGGTACGAGGGAGGCAATCAGCCCCAGCATTTT. It translates to CASSYGYEGGNQPQHF.

This CDR3 is CASSWTSSNEQFF. The CDR3 DNA sequence: TGTGCCAGCAGCTGGACTAGCTCCAATGAGCAGTTCTTC. The chain combines TRBV2 with TRBJ2-1; TRBD2 aligns across 8 bases. Germline values: CDR1 SNHLY, CDR2 FYNNEI. With 6 bases clipped from V and 6 bases from J, the junction kept 4 bases outside the gene matches. The CDR3 runs to 13 residues.

Only a few counts were recorded for this clone. This chain connects TRBV2 to TRBJ1-1, with 11 nucleotides matching TRBD1. J gave up 10 bases and V 7 bases, and 8 bases lay outside the gene matches. Germline CDR1 is SNHLY and CDR2 is FYNNEI. This CDR3 has 13 residues. CDR3 protein: CASTYRDRGGAFF. The CDR3 DNA follows: TGTGCCAGCACGTACAGGGACAGGGGGGGAGCTTTCTTT. Full variable domain (remainder filled in from reference TRBV2 and TRBJ1-1): EPEVTQTPSHQVTQMGQEVILRCVPISNHLYFYWYRQILGQKVEFLVSFYNNEISEKSEIFDDQFSVERPDGSNFTLKIRSTKLEDSAMYFCASTYRDRGGAFFGQGTRLTVV.

The chain joins TRBV6-1 to TRBJ2-7; D not resolved. Germline values: CDR1 MNHNS, CDR2 SASEGT. There are 12 residues in the CDR3. Between the trimmed V and J ends, which lost 3 bases and 1 base, there was a span of 4 bases. This CDR3 reads CASSDGSYEQYF. The DNA for the CDR3 is TGTGCCAGCAGTGACGGATCCTACGAGCAGTACTTC.

This clone was counted between two and nine times. The J gene is TRBJ2-7, the V gene TRBV6-5; D is uncertain. The CDR3 extends over 14 amino acids. The V end was cut by 7 bases, the J end by 0 bases, with 13 bases between. CDR1 MNHEY and CDR2 SVGAGI come from the germline V gene. CDR3 amino acids: CASKYRPTSYEQYF. The DNA of the CDR3 is TGTGCCAGCAAGTACAGACCGACCTCCTACGAGCAGTACTTC.

This clone was counted between two and nine times. V gene TRBV4-2 combines with J gene TRBJ1-1; D not resolved. CDR3 size: 16 residues. Deletions cut 1 base from V and 0 bases from J, with 12 bases between. Germline V CDR1 and CDR2: LGHNA, YNFKEQ. CDR3 nucleotides: TGTGCCAGCAGCCAAGGGAGGAACACCATGAACACTGAAGCTTTCTTT. Translated, it gives CASSQGRNTMNTEAFF.

The DNA for the CDR3 is TGTGCCAGCAGCTTGATGTATTCCCATGGCTACACCTTC. This encodes CASSLMYSHGYTF. This chain joins TRBV7-3 and TRBJ1-2; D unclear. The CDR3 has 13 amino acids. Trimming pared 3 bases from V and 6 bases from J, leaving 11 bases between. Germline assignment: CDR1 SGHTA and CDR2 FQGTGA. The whole variable domain, remainder taken from reference TRBV7-3 and TRBJ1-2, is GAGVSQTPSNKVTEKGKYVELRCDPISGHTALYWYRQSLGQGPEFLIYFQGTGAADDSGLPNDRFFAVRPEGSVSTLKIQRTERGDSAVYLCASSLMYSHGYTFGSGTRLTVV.

The V and J genes are TRBV5-8 and TRBJ1-3, with D tentatively TRBD1 (6 bases). The CDR3 has 16 residues. V was clipped by 6 bases and J by 0 bases, with 16 bases between them. CDR1 SGHTS and CDR2 YDEGEE come from the germline V gene. CDR3 region: CASTRGGRNSGNTIYF. CDR3 DNA sequence: TGTGCCAGCACCCGAGGGGGACGTAACTCTGGAAACACCATATATTTT. The full variable domain, rest sourced from reference TRBV5-8 and TRBJ1-3, is EAGVTQSPTHLIKTRGQQATLRCSPISGHTSVYWYQQALGLGLQFLLWYDEGEERNRGNFPPRFSGRQFPNYSSELNVNALELEDSALYLCASTRGGRNSGNTIYFGEGSWLTVV.

This chain links TRBV10-3 with TRBJ2-1; D not resolved. Germline loops: CDR1 ENHRY, CDR2 SYGVKD. CDR3 length equals 14 residues. Trimming removed 8 bases at V and 8 bases at J, with 19 bases between. CDR3 residues: CAIAWGRDIDEQFF. In nucleotides, the CDR3 is TGTGCCATCGCGTGGGGTAGGGATATAGATGAGCAGTTCTTC.

In its sample, this clone was seen once. The chain links TRBV5-8 to TRBJ1-3; 8 nucleotides line up with TRBD1. The CDR3 runs 13 residues. Germline V CDR1 and CDR2: SGHTS, YDEGEE. V dropped 5 bases and J dropped 8; count of bases not matched to a gene: 6. CDR3: CASSRQGIDTIYF. CDR3 nucleotides: TGTGCCAGCAGTCGACAGGGGATCGACACCATATATTTT. Full variable domain (missing parts from reference TRBV5-8 and TRBJ1-3): EAGVTQSPTHLIKTRGQQATLRCSPISGHTSVYWYQQALGLGLQFLLWYDEGEERNRGNFPPRFSGRQFPNYSSELNVNALELEDSALYLCASSRQGIDTIYFGEGSWLTVV.

This chain links TRBV2 with TRBJ2-1, with TRBD1 matching over 9 bases. The V gene end was trimmed by 6 bases and the J gene end by 7 bases; junction bases not matched to a gene: 10. The CDR3 has 15 residues. The germline V gene encodes CDR1 SNHLY and CDR2 FYNNEI. In DNA form, the CDR3 reads TGTGCCAGCAGGCAAGGACAGGGGACTATGAATGAGCAGTTCTTC. This encodes CASRQGQGTMNEQFF.

V is TRBV7-3 and J is TRBJ2-5; 7 positions agree with TRBD2. The V and J ends lost 1 base and 4 bases, in that order; junction bases with no gene match: 6. The CDR3 is 15 amino acids. CDR1 and CDR2 from the germline V gene are SGHTA and FQGTGA. The CDR3 bases are TGTGCCAGCAGCTTAAGGGGGGGAAGAGGAGAGACCCAGTACTTC. Translating gives CASSLRGGRGETQYF.

The chain joins TRBV18 to TRBJ1-1; no reliable D call. The CDR3 length is 15 residues. Trimming left V 3 bases short and J 4 bases short, with 15 bases between. CDR1 and CDR2 (germline): KGHSH, LQKENI. CDR3 loop: CASSPNGGWGTEAFF. The CDR3 nucleotides are TGTGCCAGCTCACCTAACGGCGGCTGGGGCACTGAAGCTTTCTTT. Variable domain in full (rest from reference TRBV18 and TRBJ1-1): NAGVMQNPRHLVRRRGQEARLRCSPMKGHSHVYWYRQLPEEGLKFMVYLQKENIIDESGMPKERFSAEFPKEGPSILRIQQVVRGDSAAYFCASSPNGGWGTEAFFGQGTRLTVV.

The sample holds many counts of this clone. The rearrangement joins TRBV10-3 to TRBJ2-1, with 7 bases matching TRBD1. The trim removed 0 bases at V and 9 bases at J, leaving 2 bases unmatched. Germline V gene data show CDR1 as ENHRY and CDR2 as SYGVKD. CDR3 length: 13 residues. CDR3 residues: CAISESGTAEQFF. For the CDR3, the DNA is TGTGCCATCAGTGAGTCGGGGACAGCTGAGCAGTTCTTC.

In DNA form, the CDR3 reads TGTGCCAGCAGCTTGGGTGGCTCGGGCTACACCTTC. It translates to CASSLGGSGYTF. This chain joins TRBV5-4 and TRBJ1-2; D remains unclear. The CDR3 covers 12 residues. Trimming stripped 0 bases from V and 8 bases from J, with 8 bases between. Looked up from germline, CDR1 is SGHNT and CDR2 is YYREEE (reference sequence).

The table lists this clone with a count of one. The chain is built from TRBV20-1 and TRBJ2-1; D is uncertain. V was cut by 3 bases and J by 7 bases, with 7 bases left in between. The CDR3 is 11 amino acids. Germline assignment: CDR1 DFQATT and CDR2 SNEGSKA (reference sequence). The CDR3 DNA is TGCAGTGCTAGGGACGTTAATGAGCAGTTCTTC. Encoded protein: CSARDVNEQFF.

This clone was seen a few times. The V and J genes are TRBV29-1 and TRBJ2-1; 9 positions agree with TRBD2. CDR3 length: 15 residues. J gave up 7 bases and V 3 bases, and 10 bases lay outside the gene matches. The germline V gene has CDR1 SQVTM and CDR2 ANQGSEA. The CDR3 loop reads CSVDVSGSSWNEQFF. The CDR3 DNA reads TGCAGCGTTGATGTTAGCGGGAGCTCTTGGAATGAGCAGTTCTTC.

J is TRBJ1-5 and V is TRBV4-1; D remains unclear. Trimming pared 0 bases from V and 2 bases from J, leaving 11 bases between. The germline CDR1 and CDR2 sequences are MGHRA and YSYEKL. The CDR3 sequence is 16 residues long. CDR3 sequence (DNA): TGCGCCAGCAGCCAAGATGGCTCGCCGGGCAATCAGCCCCAGCATTTT. It encodes CASSQDGSPGNQPQHF.

The genes are TRBV6-1 and TRBJ1-5; the match to TRBD1 covers 7 bases. Germline CDR1 reads MNHNS; CDR2 reads SASEGT. The length of the CDR3 is 13 residues. The V and J ends lost 10 bases and 3 bases, in that order; junction bases with no gene match: 6. The CDR3 region is CATNRGYNQPQHF. The CDR3 nucleotides read TGTGCCACCAACAGGGGTTACAATCAGCCCCAGCATTTT.

The rearrangement uses TRBV6-6 and TRBJ2-5, with TRBD1 matching over 8 bases. Germline lookup yields CDR1 MNHNY and CDR2 SVGAGI (reference sequence). Germline trimming cut 6 bases from V and 5 bases from J; bases unmatched to any gene: 11. The CDR3 sequence is 15 residues long. In nucleotides, the CDR3 is TGTGCCAGCAGCTTCGGACGACAGGGGTCGGAGACCCAGTACTTC. Translation: CASSFGRQGSETQYF.

Only a few counts were recorded for this clone. The genes are TRBV9 and TRBJ1-3; no reliable D call. The V gene's germline CDR1 is SGDLS and CDR2 YYNGEE. Trimming left V 0 bases short and J 3 bases short, with 10 bases between. CDR3 length equals 15 residues. Here the CDR3 DNA reads TGTGCCAGCAGCGTAGAGAGTTCGGTTGGAAACACCATATATTTT. It translates to CASSVESSVGNTIYF.

The V gene is TRBV6-4, the J gene TRBJ2-5; 9 bases line up with TRBD2. CDR1 MRHNA and CDR2 SNTAGT come from the germline V gene. The CDR3 loop spans 18 amino acids. Trimming cost V 6 bases and J 6 bases; bases outside gene matches: 20. CDR3: CASRTSVGASGITKTQYF. The CDR3, as DNA: TGTGCCAGCAGGACCTCGGTTGGAGCTAGCGGGATCACGAAGACCCAGTACTTC.

The gene calls are TRBV18 and TRBJ2-7, with TRBD2 matching over 11 bases. With V trimmed by 4 bases and J by 3 bases, 2 bases remained unmatched. The CDR3 spans 14 residues. Germline assignment: CDR1 KGHSH and CDR2 LQKENI. The CDR3 DNA follows: TGTGCCAGCTCACACACTAGCGGGAGCTACGAGCAGTACTTC. It translates to CASSHTSGSYEQYF.

The chain uses TRBV5-1 and TRBJ1-1; no definite D call. With 4 bases removed from V and 2 bases from J, the gap between germline ends came to 15 bases. CDR1 is SGHRS and CDR2 is YFSETQ in the germline V gene. The CDR3 consists of 15 residues. The CDR3 sequence: CASSPQPGTNTEAFF. CDR3 in DNA: TGCGCCAGCAGCCCCCAGCCGGGAACCAACACTGAAGCTTTCTTT.